This TCR beta chain was retrieved from a study of T cell responses to AZD1222 COVID-19 vaccine. General study findings and limits: Baseline seropositivity characterized only a handful of AZD1222 recipients. Donors skewed white British and female; clonal diversity was possibly underestimated.

Points on this clone: Its antigen is unidentified.

TCRdb's table, derived via immunoSEQ multiplex PCR, lists solely in-frame clones and lacks some. The sample comprises 100,000 to 150,000 clones, approximately 91% of which are singletons, and more than 1% rests with the top ten. Trimming took off 3 bases at V and 6 bases at J, with 18 bases between the two ends. The V gene's germline CDR1 is DFQATT and CDR2 SNEGSKA (reference sequence). This CDR3 has 14 residues. J is TRBJ2-7 and V is TRBV20-1; D might be TRBD1 or TRBD2, each matching 7 bases. The sample in question was peripheral blood, obtained 28 days after the second AZD1222 dose. The source of this sequence is an adult who received the AZD1222 COVID-19 vaccine. This chain's CDR3 is CSASPAKRDSEQYF. In DNA form, the CDR3 reads TGCAGTGCTAGTCCCGCGAAGCGGGACAGCGAGCAGTACTTC.